The T cell receptor (beta chain) described here comes from a study of T cells in Graves' hyperthyroidism and ophthalmopathy. Overall study results and limits: The authors' 13 V-J model separated ophthalmopathy from stable hyperthyroidism.

TCR beta CDR3 regions were amplified from RNA. During a first-round RT-PCR of the TCR CDR3, the HTBI primer set was used. A single record per CDR3 protein comes from TCRdb applying MiXCR to the multiplex PCR reads. The data contain 540,000 or so distinct CDR3 sequences, 15% to 18% of them singletons. Graves' hyperthyroidism was deemed stable given no ophthalmopathy progression within 18 months. V lost 3 bases to trimming and J lost 9 bases, with 12 bases between them. The CDR3 extends over 14 amino acids. The germline gives CDR1 MNHEY, CDR2 SMNVEV (reference sequence). This clonotype was observed a few times. Antigen specificity is unknown.

The sequence derives from a woman aged 30 to 39 with Graves' hyperthyroidism. The chain has TRBV27 and TRBJ1-6, with unresolved D. The sequencing input was blood. DNA for the CDR3: TGTGCCAGCAGTTTTTGGGCCCAGCGTTCACCCCTCCACTTT. The encoded protein is CASSFWAQRSPLHF.